The sample holds one count of the clone carrying this TCR beta chain. This sample was taken from a study of blood T cell repertoires in COVID-19. Across the whole study: Sites across the United States, Italy and Spain contributed samples from acute and convalescent COVID-19. PBMCs, B-cell-depleted T cells, or T cells provided the cDNA or gDNA that made up the material.

This CDR3 is 16 amino acids long. Germline assignment: CDR1 SGHVS and CDR2 FQNEAQ. The V end was cut by 3 bases, the J end by 2 bases, with 11 bases between. Original handling: It was from reference gene primer amplification that nucleated cell counts were estimated. Repertoires were generated with immunoSEQ multiplex PCR, while TCRdb's copy carries only in-frame clones and drops some. V and J calls and clone size are those listed in that table; D and trimming were worked out from the DNA. This sample yields 110,000 to 150,000 clones, of which approximately 80% are seen a single time; 1.6% belongs to the top ten.

The clonotype was recovered from a human donor in a cohort sampled during active COVID-19. Material: peripheral blood. V and J are TRBV7-8 and TRBJ2-6, with D possibly being TRBD2 (7 bases). The CDR3 protein is CASSLAGAPGANVLTF. The CDR3 DNA follows: TGTGCCAGCAGCTTGGCGGGGGCTCCTGGGGCCAACGTCCTGACTTTC.